One and the same sample provided the 16 T cell receptor beta chains below, sequenced in a study of early T cells in non-severe SARS-CoV-2 infection. In TCRdb, the 5' RACE reads were re-called with MiXCR into one record per CDR3 protein. The sample yields tens of thousands of distinct CDR3 sequences, around 6% seen once. What was sequenced was whole blood. The receptor source for this set is an adult who was a healthcare worker with PCR-confirmed SARS-CoV-2 infection or an uninfected control (not recorded which).

This clonotype was counted at least ten times. The chain joins TRBV3-1 to TRBJ2-7; D might be TRBD2 (5 bases). The CDR3 extends over 15 amino acids. Germline assignment: CDR1 LGHDT and CDR2 YNNKEL (reference sequence). Trimming took 3 bases from V and 0 from J, leaving 12 bases between them. CDR3 in DNA: TGTGCCAGCAGCCACTGGAGGCCCCCCTCCTACGAGCAGTACTTC. Translating it yields CASSHWRPPSYEQYF.

Many counts were recorded for this clonotype. The chain carries TRBV12-3 or TRBV12-4 and TRBJ1-5; a possible D gene is TRBD1 (5 bases). The CDR3 is made up of 15 amino acids. V was trimmed by 4 bases and J by 3 bases, leaving 13 bases between them. The CDR3 region is CASSYDRGNNQPQHF. The CDR3 coding sequence is TGTGCCAGCAGTTACGACAGAGGCAACAATCAGCCCCAGCATTTT.

Only a few counts were recorded for this clonotype. The rearrangement links TRBV28 to TRBJ1-4; D unresolved. Trimming stripped 11 bases from V and 7 bases from J, with 14 bases between. Germline lookup yields CDR1 MDHEN and CDR2 SYDVKM. The CDR3 has 12 amino acids. This chain's CDR3 is CALGARGEKLFF. CDR3 nucleotide sequence: TGTGCCCTCGGAGCCCGGGGTGAAAAACTGTTTTTT.

This clonotype came up many times. V is TRBV6-5 and J is TRBJ2-1, with D possibly TRBD2 on 6 matching bases. V gave up 5 bases and J gave up 3 bases, with 11 bases separating them. The germline V gene encodes CDR1 MNHEY and CDR2 SVGAGI. The CDR3 has 14 residues. CDR3 DNA sequence: TGTGCCAGCAGTCCCCGGGACTTCTACAATGAGCAGTTCTTC. Translated, it gives CASSPRDFYNEQFF.

Remarks on this clonotype: One end of the junction does not line up with germline, which may come from a read error. The chain couples TRBV20-1 to TRBJ1-2; 10 nucleotides agree with TRBD1. The germline gives CDR1 DFQATT, CDR2 SNEGSKA (reference sequence). The CDR3 totals 14 residues. The CDR3 bases are TGCAGTGCCGTACCCCCGGGACAGGGGATAAGTTATGCCTTC. Protein sequence: CSAVPPGQGISYAF.

Worth noting for this clonotype: A much larger clone sits a single nucleotide away, making a read error possible. This chain links TRBV6-2 or TRBV6-3 with TRBJ2-6, with D perhaps matching TRBD2 (5 bases). The CDR3 sequence is 13 residues long. Germline V gives CDR1 MNHEY, CDR2 SVGEGT. CDR3: CTSGPNLANVLTF. DNA for the CDR3: TGTACCAGCGGCCCGAATTTGGCCAACGTCCTGACTTTC.

This rearrangement joins TRBV20-1 to TRBJ2-3; a weak D match, TRBD2 (6 bases). Germline V gives CDR1 DFQATT, CDR2 SNEGSKA (reference sequence). The CDR3 has 12 amino acids. V was pared by 6 bases and J by 6 bases, with 13 bases between. CDR3 sequence reads: CSAREALDTQYF. CDR3 DNA sequence: TGCAGTGCCAGGGAGGCACTCGATACGCAGTATTTT.

This clonotype appeared many times. The chain joins TRBV7-8 to TRBJ2-7; D is possibly TRBD2 (6 bases). Between the trimmed V and J ends, which lost 4 bases and 12 bases, there was a span of 22 bases. This CDR3 contains 14 residues. The germline V gene encodes CDR1 SGHVS and CDR2 FQNEAQ. CDR3 sequence (DNA): TGTGCCAGCAGCTCCGATGGAGGACGGGCGGAGGGGTACTTC. Protein sequence: CASSSDGGRAEGYF. Full variable domain (missing parts from reference TRBV7-8 and TRBJ2-7): GAGVSQSPRYKVAKRGQDVALRCDPISGHVSLFWYQQALGQGPEFLTYFQNEAQLDKSGLPSDRFFAERPEGSVSTLKIQRTQQEDSAVYLCASSSDGGRAEGYFGPGTRLTVT.

In this sample, this clonotype turned up many times. The V and J genes are TRBV9 and TRBJ2-3; no firm D call. Trimming stripped 5 bases from V and 6 bases from J, with 13 bases between. Per the germline V gene, CDR1 is SGDLS and CDR2 is YYNGEE. The CDR3 is made up of 13 amino acids. The CDR3 bases are TGTGCCAGCAGTTTTAGCCGCTCCGATACGCAGTATTTT. As protein: CASSFSRSDTQYF.

The chain uses TRBV29-1 and TRBJ2-1, with TRBD2 matching over 11 bases. J gave up 4 bases and V 6 bases, and 8 bases lay outside the gene matches. The CDR3 contains 15 residues. Germline V gene sequence: CDR1 SQVTM, CDR2 ANQGSEA. CDR3 sequence reads: CSVKTSSGRYNEQFF. CDR3 nucleotides: TGCAGCGTCAAAACCTCTAGCGGGAGGTACAATGAGCAGTTCTTC.

V and J are TRBV7-8 and TRBJ2-1, with 7 positions matching TRBD2. V lost 0 bases to trimming and J lost 4 bases; unmatched junction nucleotides: 12. Germline V gives CDR1 SGHVS, CDR2 FQNEAQ. The CDR3 is 18 residues long. The DNA for the CDR3 is TGTGCCAGCAGCTTAGCGTGGGGGGAGCGGGGATTTTACAATGAGCAGTTCTTC. As protein: CASSLAWGERGFYNEQFF.

This clonotype was counted between two and nine times. V is TRBV5-1 and J is TRBJ2-1; D is ambiguous. The CDR3 totals 15 residues. V gave up 3 bases and J gave up 0 bases, with 10 bases separating them. Germline assignment: CDR1 SGHRS and CDR2 YFSETQ. The CDR3 DNA sequence: TGCGCCAGCAGCTCGGGCGGTTCCTCCTACAATGAGCAGTTCTTC. Amino acid sequence: CASSSGGSSYNEQFF.

This clonotype was seen repeatedly, ten times or more. CDR3 DNA: TGTGCCAGTAGTATACCGGGACCCACCGGGGAGCTGTTTTTT. Encoded protein: CASSIPGPTGELFF. The rearrangement links TRBV19 to TRBJ2-2; the D call may be TRBD1 or TRBD2 (5 bases each). This CDR3 has 14 amino acids. The V and J ends lost 2 bases and 4 bases respectively, with 8 bases between them. The germline V gene encodes CDR1 LNHDA and CDR2 SQIVND (reference sequence).

This clonotype was detected ten times or more. The chain uses TRBV10-3 and TRBJ2-5, with 8 bases fitting TRBD1. Germline V gives CDR1 ENHRY, CDR2 SYGVKD. The V gene end was trimmed by 5 bases and the J gene end by 5 bases; junction bases not matched to a gene: 7. This CDR3 has 14 residues. The CDR3 nucleotides read TGTGCCATCAGTTCGGACAGGGAAGACGAGACCCAGTACTTC. It specifies CAISSDREDETQYF.

A remark on this clonotype: This may be a read error, as it is one base from a much larger clone. The chain links TRBV5-6 to TRBJ1-2; D gene uncertain. Germline assignment: CDR1 SGHDT and CDR2 YYEEEE. The CDR3 is 12 amino acids. For the CDR3, the DNA is TGTGCCGGCAGCTTGACGGACTATGGCTACACCTTC. Its protein product is CAGSLTDYGYTF.

This clonotype was counted at least ten times. The chain is built from TRBV5-1 and TRBJ1-6, with 9 bases identical to TRBD1. Trimming removed 1 base from V and 12 bases from J; junction bases left unmatched: 8. From germline, CDR1 is SGHRS and CDR2 YFSETQ. This CDR3 region has 15 residues. CDR3 DNA sequence: TGCGCCAGCAGCTTGATTACGGGACAGGGCTTACCCCTCCACTTT. Translating gives CASSLITGQGLPLHF.